This T cell receptor (beta chain) was found in a study of OX40 agonist ivuxolimab in advanced cancers. Study outcomes and limitations: Expanded peripheral T cell antigen specificity was not determined.

As to this clone: Its cognate antigen is unknown.

Trimming stripped 5 bases from V and 5 bases from J, with 15 bases between. Germline values: CDR1 SSHAT, CDR2 FNYEAQ (reference sequence). The CDR3 has 14 residues. TCRdb's table, derived via immunoSEQ multiplex PCR, lists solely in-frame clones and lacks some. The table lists 63,000 or so clones, approximately 81% of them singletons. The chain is built from TRBV7-7 and TRBJ2-5; the D call may be TRBD1 or TRBD2 (6 bases each). The sequences come from CD4+ or CD8+ T cells sorted from blood, collected in a trial of the OX40 agonist ivuxolimab. This clonotype was sampled from an adult with an advanced solid tumor such as melanoma, head and neck, liver or kidney cancer. CDR3 nucleotide sequence: TGTGCCAGCAGCCGAGATCAGGGGAGGGAGACCCAGTACTTC. Amino acid sequence: CASSRDQGRETQYF.